The clone carrying this T cell receptor beta chain was detected many times. CDR3 length: 14 residues. The V gene lost 4 bases and the J gene lost 3 bases, with 10 bases spanning the gap. Germline V gene lookup returns CDR1 MNHNY and CDR2 SVGAGI (reference sequence). This sample is part of a study of blood T cell repertoires in COVID-19. Method: immunoSEQ multiplex PCR; TCRdb's copy keeps in-frame clones and lacks some. The table lists about 80,000 clones, about 72% of them singletons. The sequence was obtained from a man in his sixties or seventies with active or convalescent COVID-19. Sequences were obtained from peripheral blood. V usage is TRBV6-6 and J usage is TRBJ1-5; no definite D call. The CDR3 coding sequence is TGTGCCAGCAGTTTAACTTCCTTCAATCAGCCCCAGCATTTT. It translates to CASSLTSFNQPQHF.